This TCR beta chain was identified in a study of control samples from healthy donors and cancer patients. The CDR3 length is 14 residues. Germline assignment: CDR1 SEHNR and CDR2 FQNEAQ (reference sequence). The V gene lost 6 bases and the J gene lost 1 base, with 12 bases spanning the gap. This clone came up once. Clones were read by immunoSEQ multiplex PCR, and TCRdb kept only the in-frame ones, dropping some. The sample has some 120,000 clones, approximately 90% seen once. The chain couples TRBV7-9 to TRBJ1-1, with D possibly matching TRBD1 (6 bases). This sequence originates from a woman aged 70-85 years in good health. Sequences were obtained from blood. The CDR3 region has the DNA TGTGCCAGCAGATCCGGGACAAAGAACACTGAAGCTTTCTTT. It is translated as CASRSGTKNTEAFF.